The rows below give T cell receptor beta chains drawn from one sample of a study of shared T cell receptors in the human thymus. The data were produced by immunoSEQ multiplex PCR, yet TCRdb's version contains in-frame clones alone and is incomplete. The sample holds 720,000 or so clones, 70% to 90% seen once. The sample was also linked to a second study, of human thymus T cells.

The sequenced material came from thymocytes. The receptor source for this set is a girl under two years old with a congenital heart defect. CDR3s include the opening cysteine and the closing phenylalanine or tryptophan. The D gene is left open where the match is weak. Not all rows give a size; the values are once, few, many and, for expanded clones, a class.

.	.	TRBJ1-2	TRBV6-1	CASSEPSRVHYGYTF	TGTGCCAGCAGTGAGCCTTCCAGGGTACACTATGGCTACACCTTC
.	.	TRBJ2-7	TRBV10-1	CASSEDSQEQYF	TGCGCCAGCAGTGAGGATAGCCAAGAGCAGTACTTC
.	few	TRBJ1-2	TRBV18	CASSPPAGLLYGYTF	TGTGCCAGCTCACCACCCGCAGGGCTCCTCTATGGCTACACCTTC
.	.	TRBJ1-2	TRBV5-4	CASSFKLGGANYGYTF	TGTGCCAGCAGCTTCAAACTGGGGGGGGCTAACTATGGCTACACCTTC
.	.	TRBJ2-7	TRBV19	CASSIPGGTGPYEQYF	TGTGCCAGTAGTATCCCGGGAGGGACAGGGCCCTACGAGCAGTACTTC
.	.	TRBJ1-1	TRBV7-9	CASSASGTANTEAFF	TGTGCCAGCAGCGCTTCCGGGACTGCTAACACTGAAGCTTTCTTT
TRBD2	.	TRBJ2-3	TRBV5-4	CASSLLLAGDLTDTQYF	TGTGCCAGCAGCTTGCTCCTAGCGGGGGATCTAACAGATACGCAGTATTTT
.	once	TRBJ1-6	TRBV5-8	CASSSTHRSKNSYNSPLHF	TGTGCCAGCAGCTCAACGCATAGAAGTAAAAACTCCTATAATTCACCCCTCCACTTT
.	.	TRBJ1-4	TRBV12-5	CASGLAQGSVATNEKLFF	TGTGCTAGTGGTTTGGCACAGGGCTCAGTTGCAACTAATGAAAAACTGTTTTTT
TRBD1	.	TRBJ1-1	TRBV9	CASSANWDRSINTEAFF	TGTGCCAGCAGCGCTAACTGGGACAGATCCATCAACACTGAAGCTTTCTTT
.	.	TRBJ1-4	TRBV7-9	CASRPPLEGGEKLFF	TGTGCCAGCAGACCCCCATTGGAGGGAGGGGAAAAACTGTTTTTT
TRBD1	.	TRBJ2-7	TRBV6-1	CASSDWDRGPYEQYF	TGTGCCAGCAGTGATTGGGACAGGGGCCCTTACGAGCAGTACTTC
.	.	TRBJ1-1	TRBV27	CASSLGGNTEAFF	TGTGCCAGCAGTTTAGGGGGCAACACTGAAGCTTTCTTT
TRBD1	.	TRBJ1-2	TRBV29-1	CSVERDRGVFGYTF	TGCAGCGTAGAACGGGACAGGGGCGTCTTCGGCTACACCTTC
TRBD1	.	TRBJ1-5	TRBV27	CASSPLSSISDRDGNQPQHF	TGTGCCAGCAGTCCCCTTAGTTCAATCTCAGACAGGGATGGCAATCAGCCCCAGCATTTT
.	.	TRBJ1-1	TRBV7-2	CASSPQVGTEAFF	TGTGCCAGCAGCCCCCAGGTCGGCACTGAAGCTTTCTTT
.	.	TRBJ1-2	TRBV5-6	CASSLAEEATGWGYTF	TGTGCCAGCAGCTTGGCGGAGGAGGCTACGGGCTGGGGCTACACCTTC
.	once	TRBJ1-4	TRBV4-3	CASSQLWVHRDSTNEKLFF	TGCGCCAGCAGCCAGCTGTGGGTCCACAGAGATTCAACTAATGAAAAACTGTTTTTT
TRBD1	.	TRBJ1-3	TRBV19	CASRTGAPGNTIYF	TGTGCCAGTAGAACAGGGGCTCCTGGAAACACCATATATTTT
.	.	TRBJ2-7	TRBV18	CASSPGTTYEQYF	TGTGCCAGCTCACCAGGGACAACCTACGAGCAGTACTTC
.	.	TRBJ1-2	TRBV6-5	CASRRTPGYGYTF	TGTGCCAGCAGACGAACGCCAGGGTACGGCTACACCTTC
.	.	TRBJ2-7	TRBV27	CASSLDPRVISHEQYF	TGTGCCAGCAGTTTGGATCCCAGGGTAATCTCCCACGAGCAGTACTTC
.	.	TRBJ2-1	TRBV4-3	CASSLKREDYNEQFF	TGCGCCAGCAGTCTCAAGAGGGAGGACTACAATGAGCAGTTCTTC
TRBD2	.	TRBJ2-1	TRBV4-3	CASSPYSSGGLCNEQFF	TGCGCCAGCAGCCCGTATTCTAGCGGGGGGTTGTGCAATGAGCAGTTCTTC
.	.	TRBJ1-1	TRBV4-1	CASSPDRREGSAFF	TGCGCCAGCAGCCCGGACAGACGCGAGGGTTCGGCTTTCTTT
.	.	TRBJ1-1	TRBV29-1	CSVGPLVGDFEAFF	TGCAGCGTTGGCCCCCTGGTTGGGGACTTTGAAGCTTTCTTT
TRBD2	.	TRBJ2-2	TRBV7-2	CASSREGRGTGELFF	TGTGCCAGCAGCCGGGAGGGGCGCGGCACCGGGGAGCTGTTTTTT
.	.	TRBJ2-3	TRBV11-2	CASSLAASGTPDTQYF	TGTGCCAGCAGCTTAGCAGCCTCAGGGACACCAGATACGCAGTATTTT
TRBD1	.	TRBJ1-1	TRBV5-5	CASSLEGEDRAVTEAFF	TGTGCCAGCAGCTTGGAGGGTGAGGACAGGGCTGTCACTGAAGCTTTCTTT
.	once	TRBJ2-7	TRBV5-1	CASSPRGGVSYEQYF	TGCGCCAGCAGCCCTAGGGGGGGAGTGAGCTACGAGCAGTACTTC
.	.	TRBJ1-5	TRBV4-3	CASSQESENQPQHF	TGCGCCAGCAGCCAAGAGTCTGAGAATCAGCCCCAGCATTTT
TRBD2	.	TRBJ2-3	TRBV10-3	CAISGGGSTDTQYF	TGTGCCATCAGTGGGGGGGGGAGCACAGATACGCAGTATTTT